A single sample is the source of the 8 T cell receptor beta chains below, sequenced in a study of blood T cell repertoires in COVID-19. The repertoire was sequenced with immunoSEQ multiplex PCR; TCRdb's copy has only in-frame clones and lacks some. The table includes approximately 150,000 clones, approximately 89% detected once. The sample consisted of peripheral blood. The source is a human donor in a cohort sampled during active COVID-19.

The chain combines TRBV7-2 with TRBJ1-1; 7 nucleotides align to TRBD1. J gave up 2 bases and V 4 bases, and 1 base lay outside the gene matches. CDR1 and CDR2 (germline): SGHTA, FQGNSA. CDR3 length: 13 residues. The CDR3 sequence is CASSWDSNTEAFF. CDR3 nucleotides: TGTGCCAGCAGCTGGGACAGTAACACTGAAGCTTTCTTT. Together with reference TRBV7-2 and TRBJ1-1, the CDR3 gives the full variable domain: GAGVSQSPSNKVTEKGKDVELRCDPISGHTALYWYRQSLGQGLEFLIYFQGNSAPDKSGLPSDRFSAERTGGSVSTLTIQRTQQEDSAVYLCASSWDSNTEAFFGQGTRLTVV.

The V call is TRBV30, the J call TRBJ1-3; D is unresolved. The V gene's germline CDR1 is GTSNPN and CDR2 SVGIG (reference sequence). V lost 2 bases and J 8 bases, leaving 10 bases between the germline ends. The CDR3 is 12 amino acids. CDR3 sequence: CAWSYQADTIYF. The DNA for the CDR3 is TGTGCCTGGAGTTATCAGGCTGACACCATATATTTT.

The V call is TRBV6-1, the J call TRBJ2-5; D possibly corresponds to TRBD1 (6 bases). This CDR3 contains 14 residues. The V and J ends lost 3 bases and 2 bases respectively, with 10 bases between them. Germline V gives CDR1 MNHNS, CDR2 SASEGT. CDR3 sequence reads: CASSDPQGQETQYF. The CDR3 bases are TGTGCCAGCAGTGACCCCCAGGGGCAAGAGACCCAGTACTTC.

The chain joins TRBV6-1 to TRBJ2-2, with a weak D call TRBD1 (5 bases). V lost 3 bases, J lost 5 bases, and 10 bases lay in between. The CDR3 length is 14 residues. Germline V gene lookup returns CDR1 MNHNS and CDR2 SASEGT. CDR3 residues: CASSDQGWTGELFF. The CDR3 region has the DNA TGTGCCAGCAGTGACCAGGGTTGGACCGGGGAGCTGTTTTTT.

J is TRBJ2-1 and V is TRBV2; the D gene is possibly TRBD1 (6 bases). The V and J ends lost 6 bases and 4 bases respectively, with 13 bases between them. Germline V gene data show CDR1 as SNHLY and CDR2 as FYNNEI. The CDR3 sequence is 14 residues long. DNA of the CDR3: TGTGCCAGCAGCACCACAGGGACGTACAATGAGCAGTTCTTC. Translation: CASSTTGTYNEQFF.

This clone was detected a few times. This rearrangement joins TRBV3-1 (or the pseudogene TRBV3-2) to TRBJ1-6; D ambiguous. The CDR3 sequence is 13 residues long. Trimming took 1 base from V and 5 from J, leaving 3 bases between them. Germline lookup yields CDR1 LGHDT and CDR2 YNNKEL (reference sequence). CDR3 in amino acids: CASSQGDNSPLHF. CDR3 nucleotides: TGTGCCAGCAGCCAAGGCGATAATTCACCCCTCCACTTT.

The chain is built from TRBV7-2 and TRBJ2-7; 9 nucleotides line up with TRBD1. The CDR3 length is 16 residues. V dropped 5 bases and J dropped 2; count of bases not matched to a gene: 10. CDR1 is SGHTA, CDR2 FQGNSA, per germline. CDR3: CASSLNRDRAAYEQYF. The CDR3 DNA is TGTGCCAGCAGCCTTAATCGGGACAGGGCAGCCTACGAGCAGTACTTC.

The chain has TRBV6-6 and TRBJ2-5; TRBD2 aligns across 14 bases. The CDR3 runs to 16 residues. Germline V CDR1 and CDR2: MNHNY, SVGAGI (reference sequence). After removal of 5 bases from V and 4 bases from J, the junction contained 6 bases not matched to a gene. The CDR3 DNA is TGTGCCAGCAGTCGCACGACTAGCGGGGGGGCAGAGACCCAGTACTTC. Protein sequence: CASSRTTSGGAETQYF.